This T cell receptor beta chain was identified in a study of shared clonotypes between healthy human individuals. Study-wide results and caveats: Estimated richness values were generally larger in naive subsets than in memory subsets.

This table comes from immunoSEQ multiplex PCR, and its TCRdb copy is limited to in-frame clones, with some not included. The table lists around 1.5 million clones, approximately 98% of them singletons. With respect to this clone: Its antigen is unknown.

The material sequenced was naive CD4+ T cells sorted from blood. As to subset: CD45RA+ positively selected. The TCR comes from a man aged 25 to 40 in good health.

The CDR3 here is CASSQAGERWEQYF. The CDR3 coding sequence is TGTGCCAGCAGCCAAGCGGGGGAGCGCTGGGAGCAGTACTTC. V gene TRBV7-9 combines with J gene TRBJ2-7; 8 bases are a match to TRBD2. The V gene's germline CDR1 is SEHNR and CDR2 FQNEAQ (reference sequence). The V and J ends lost 5 bases and 7 bases, in that order; junction bases with no gene match: 10. The CDR3 runs 14 residues. Together with reference TRBV7-9 and TRBJ2-7, the CDR3 gives the full variable domain: DTGVSQNPRHKITKRGQNVTFRCDPISEHNRLYWYRQTLGQGPEFLTYFQNEAQLEKSRLLSDRFSAERPKGSFSTLEIQRTEQGDSAMYLCASSQAGERWEQYFGPGTRLTVT.